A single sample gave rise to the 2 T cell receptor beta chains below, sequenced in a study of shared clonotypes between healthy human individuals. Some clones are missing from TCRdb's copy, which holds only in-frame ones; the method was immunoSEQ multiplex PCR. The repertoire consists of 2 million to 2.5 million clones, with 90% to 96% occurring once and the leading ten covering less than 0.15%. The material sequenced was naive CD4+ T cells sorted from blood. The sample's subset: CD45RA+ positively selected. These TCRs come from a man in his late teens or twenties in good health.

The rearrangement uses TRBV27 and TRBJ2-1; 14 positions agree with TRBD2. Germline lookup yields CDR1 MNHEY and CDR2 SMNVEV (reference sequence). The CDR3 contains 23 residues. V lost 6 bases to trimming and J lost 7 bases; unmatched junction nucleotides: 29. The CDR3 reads CASRLSDRGLFPGLAGVSNEQFF. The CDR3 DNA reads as TGTGCCAGCAGACTTTCTGACAGGGGCCTATTCCCGGGACTAGCGGGAGTGAGTAATGAGCAGTTCTTC.

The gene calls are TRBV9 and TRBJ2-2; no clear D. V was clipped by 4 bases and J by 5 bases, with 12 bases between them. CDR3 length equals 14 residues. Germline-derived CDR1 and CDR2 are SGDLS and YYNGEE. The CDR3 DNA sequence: TGTGCCAGCAGCAATGGGGTATGGACCGGGGAGCTGTTTTTT. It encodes CASSNGVWTGELFF. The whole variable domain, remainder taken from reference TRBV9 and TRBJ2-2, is DSGVTQTPKHLITATGQRVTLRCSPRSGDLSVYWYQQSLDQGLQFLIQYYNGEERAKGNILERFSAQQFPDLHSELNLSSLELGDSALYFCASSNGVWTGELFFGEGSRLTVL.